This TCR beta chain was sequenced during a study of shared clonotypes between healthy human individuals. Method: immunoSEQ multiplex PCR; TCRdb's copy keeps in-frame clones and lacks some. The table shows about 2 million clones, with around 95% occurring only once. Germline values: CDR1 MNHEY, CDR2 SMNVEV (reference sequence). This CDR3 has 15 residues. V was clipped by 5 bases and J by 4 bases, with 17 bases between them. The sequence was obtained from a man between 18 and 29 years old in good health. The rearrangement uses TRBV27 and TRBJ1-1, with a possible D match to TRBD1 (5 bases). Sequencing was done on a sample of naive CD4+ T cells sorted from blood. The sample's subset: CD45RA+ positively selected. CDR3 sequence reads: CASSTINGGATEAFF. CDR3 bases: TGTGCCAGCAGTACTATAAATGGGGGAGCCACTGAAGCTTTCTTT.